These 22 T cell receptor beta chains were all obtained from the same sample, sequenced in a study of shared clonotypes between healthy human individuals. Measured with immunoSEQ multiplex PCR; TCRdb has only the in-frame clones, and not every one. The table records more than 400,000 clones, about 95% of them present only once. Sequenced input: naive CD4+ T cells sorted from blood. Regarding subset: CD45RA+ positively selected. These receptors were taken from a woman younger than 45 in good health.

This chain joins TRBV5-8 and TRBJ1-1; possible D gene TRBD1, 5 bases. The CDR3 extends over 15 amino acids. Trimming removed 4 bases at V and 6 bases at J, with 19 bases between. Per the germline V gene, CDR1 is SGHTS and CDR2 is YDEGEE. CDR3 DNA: TGTGCCAGCAGCCGAACCAGGGATGAGGTTTCTGAAGCTTTCTTT. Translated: CASSRTRDEVSEAFF.

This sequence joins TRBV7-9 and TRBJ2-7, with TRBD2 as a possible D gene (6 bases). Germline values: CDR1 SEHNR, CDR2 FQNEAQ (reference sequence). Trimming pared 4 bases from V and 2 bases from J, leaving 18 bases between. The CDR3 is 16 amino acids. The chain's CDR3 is CASSSKRAASTYEQYF. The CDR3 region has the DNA TGTGCCAGCAGCTCTAAGCGGGCGGCGTCCACCTACGAGCAGTACTTC.

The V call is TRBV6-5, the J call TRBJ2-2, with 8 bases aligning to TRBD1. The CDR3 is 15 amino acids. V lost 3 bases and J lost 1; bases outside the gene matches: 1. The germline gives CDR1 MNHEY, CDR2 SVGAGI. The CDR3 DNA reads TGTGCCAGCAGTTATGACAGGGGGAACACCGGGGAGCTGTTTTTT. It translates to CASSYDRGNTGELFF.

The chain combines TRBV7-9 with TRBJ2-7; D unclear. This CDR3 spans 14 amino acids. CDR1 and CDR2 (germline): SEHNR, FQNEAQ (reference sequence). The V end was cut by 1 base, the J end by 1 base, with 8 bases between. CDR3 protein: CASSLDQLSYEQYF. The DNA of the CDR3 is TGTGCCAGCAGCTTAGACCAGCTTTCCTACGAGCAGTACTTC.

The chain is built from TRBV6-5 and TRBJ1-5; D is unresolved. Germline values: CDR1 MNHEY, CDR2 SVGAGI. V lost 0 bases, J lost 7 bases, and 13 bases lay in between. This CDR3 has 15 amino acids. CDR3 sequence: CASSYSRVGGQPQHF. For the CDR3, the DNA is TGTGCCAGCAGTTACTCGAGAGTGGGTGGGCAGCCCCAGCATTTT.

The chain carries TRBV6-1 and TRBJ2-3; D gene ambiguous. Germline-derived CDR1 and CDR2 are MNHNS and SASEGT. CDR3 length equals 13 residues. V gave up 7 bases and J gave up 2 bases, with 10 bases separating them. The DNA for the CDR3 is TGTGCCAGCATGCCGACCATCACAGATACGCAGTATTTT. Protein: CASMPTITDTQYF.

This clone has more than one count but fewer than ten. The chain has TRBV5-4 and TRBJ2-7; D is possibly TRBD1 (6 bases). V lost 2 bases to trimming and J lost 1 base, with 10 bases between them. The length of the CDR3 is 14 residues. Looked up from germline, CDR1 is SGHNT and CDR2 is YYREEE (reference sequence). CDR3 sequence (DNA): TGTGCCAGCAGCTTCGGACAGCAGTCCTACGAGCAGTACTTC. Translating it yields CASSFGQQSYEQYF.

The CDR3 loop is CASSQVTREGYEQYF. The CDR3 DNA reads as TGCGCCAGCAGCCAAGTGACTCGGGAGGGCTACGAGCAGTACTTC. V usage is TRBV4-1 and J usage is TRBJ2-7; 8 nucleotides agree with TRBD2. The CDR3 is 15 residues long. After removal of 1 base from V and 3 bases from J, the junction contained 5 bases not matched to a gene. Germline V lookup: CDR1 MGHRA, CDR2 YSYEKL.

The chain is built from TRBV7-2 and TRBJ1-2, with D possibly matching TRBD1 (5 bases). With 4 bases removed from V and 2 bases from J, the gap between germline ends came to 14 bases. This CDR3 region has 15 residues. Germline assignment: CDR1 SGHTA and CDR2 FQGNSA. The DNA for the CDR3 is TGTGCCAGCAGCTCCCCAGGGAGGGGAAACTATGGCTACACCTTC. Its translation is CASSSPGRGNYGYTF.

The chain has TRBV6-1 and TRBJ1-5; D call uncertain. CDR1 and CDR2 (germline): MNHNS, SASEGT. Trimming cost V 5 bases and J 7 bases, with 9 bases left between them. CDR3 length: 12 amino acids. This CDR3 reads CASSQSLQPQHF. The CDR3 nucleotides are TGTGCCAGCAGTCAAAGCTTGCAGCCCCAGCATTTT.

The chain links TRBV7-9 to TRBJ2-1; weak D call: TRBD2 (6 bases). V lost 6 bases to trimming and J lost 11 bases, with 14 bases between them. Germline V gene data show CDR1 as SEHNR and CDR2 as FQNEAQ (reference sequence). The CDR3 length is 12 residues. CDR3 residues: CASRRRVRQQFF. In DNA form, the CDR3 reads TGTGCCAGCAGGAGGAGGGTAAGGCAGCAGTTCTTC.

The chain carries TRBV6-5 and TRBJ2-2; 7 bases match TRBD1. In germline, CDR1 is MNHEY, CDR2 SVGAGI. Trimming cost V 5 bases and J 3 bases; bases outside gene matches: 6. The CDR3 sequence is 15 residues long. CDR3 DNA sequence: TGTGCCAGCAGTCCACGGACAGGTCACACCGGGGAGCTGTTTTTT. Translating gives CASSPRTGHTGELFF.

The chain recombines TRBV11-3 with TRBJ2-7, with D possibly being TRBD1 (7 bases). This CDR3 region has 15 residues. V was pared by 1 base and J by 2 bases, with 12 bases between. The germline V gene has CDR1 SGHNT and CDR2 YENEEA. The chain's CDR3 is CASSLGAGGTYEQYF. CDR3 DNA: TGTGCCAGCAGCTTAGGAGCAGGGGGGACCTACGAGCAGTACTTC.

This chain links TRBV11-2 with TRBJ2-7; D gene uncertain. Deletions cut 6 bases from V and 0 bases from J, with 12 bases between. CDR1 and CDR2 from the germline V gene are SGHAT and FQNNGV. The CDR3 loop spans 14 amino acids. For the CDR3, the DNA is TGTGCCAGCAGGCCCCCTGGGCCCTCCTACGAGCAGTACTTC. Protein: CASRPPGPSYEQYF.

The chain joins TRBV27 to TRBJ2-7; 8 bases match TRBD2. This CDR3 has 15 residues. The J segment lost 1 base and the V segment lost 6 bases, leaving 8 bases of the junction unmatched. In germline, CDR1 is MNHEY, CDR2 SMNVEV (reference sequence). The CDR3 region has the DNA TGTGCCAGCAGGCCATTGGCGGGAGGATCCTACGAGCAGTACTTC. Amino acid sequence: CASRPLAGGSYEQYF.

CDR3 nucleotide sequence: TGTGCCAGCAGTGACCGGCAGGGGAAGCAGACCCAGTACTTC. This translates into CASSDRQGKQTQYF. The gene calls are TRBV2 and TRBJ2-5; a weak D match, TRBD1 (6 bases). The V end lost 3 bases, the J end lost 6 bases, and 14 bases lay between the germline ends. Germline V CDR1 and CDR2: SNHLY, FYNNEI. The length of the CDR3 is 14 residues.

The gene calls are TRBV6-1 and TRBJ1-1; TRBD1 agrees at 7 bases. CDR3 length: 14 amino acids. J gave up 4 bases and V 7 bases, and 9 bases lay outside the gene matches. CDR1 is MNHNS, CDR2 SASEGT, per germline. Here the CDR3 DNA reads TGTGCCAGCACCCTAGGGGCAGGGGGCACTGAAGCTTTCTTT. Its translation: CASTLGAGGTEAFF.

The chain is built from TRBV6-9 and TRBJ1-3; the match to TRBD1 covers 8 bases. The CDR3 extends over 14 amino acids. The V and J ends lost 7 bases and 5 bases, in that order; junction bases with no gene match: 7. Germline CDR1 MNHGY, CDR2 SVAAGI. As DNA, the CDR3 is TGTGCCAGCACCCTCGACAGGGGTCGAAACACCATATATTTT. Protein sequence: CASTLDRGRNTIYF.

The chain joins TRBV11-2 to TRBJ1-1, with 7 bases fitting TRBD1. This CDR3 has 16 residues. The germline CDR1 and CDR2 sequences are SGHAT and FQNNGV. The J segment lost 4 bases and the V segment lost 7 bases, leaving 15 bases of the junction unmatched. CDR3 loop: CASTKTRGIEPTEAFF. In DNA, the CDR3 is TGTGCCAGCACCAAAACCAGGGGGATTGAACCCACTGAAGCTTTCTTT.

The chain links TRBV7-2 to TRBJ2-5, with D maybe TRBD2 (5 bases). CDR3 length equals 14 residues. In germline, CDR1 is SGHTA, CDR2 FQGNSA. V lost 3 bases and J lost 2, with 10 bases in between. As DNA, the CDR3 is TGTGCCAGCAGCTTCTTGCCGGGACAAGAGACCCAGTACTTC. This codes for CASSFLPGQETQYF. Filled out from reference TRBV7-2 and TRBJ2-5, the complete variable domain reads GAGVSQSPSNKVTEKGKDVELRCDPISGHTALYWYRQSLGQGLEFLIYFQGNSAPDKSGLPSDRFSAERTGGSVSTLTIQRTQQEDSAVYLCASSFLPGQETQYFGPGTRLLVL.

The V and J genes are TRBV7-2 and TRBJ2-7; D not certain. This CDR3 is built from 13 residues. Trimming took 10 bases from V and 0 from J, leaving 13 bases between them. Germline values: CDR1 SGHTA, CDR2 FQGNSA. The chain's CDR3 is CATSKGSSYEQYF. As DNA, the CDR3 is TGTGCCACCTCCAAGGGCAGCTCCTACGAGCAGTACTTC.

CDR3 amino acids: CASSLIDPGDNEQFF. CDR3 coding DNA: TGTGCCAGCAGCTTGATCGACCCCGGGGACAATGAGCAGTTCTTC. This chain joins TRBV5-4 and TRBJ2-1; D may be TRBD2 (5 bases). This CDR3 region has 15 residues. Germline loops: CDR1 SGHNT, CDR2 YYREEE (reference sequence). Trimming removed 1 base at V and 5 bases at J, with 13 bases between.